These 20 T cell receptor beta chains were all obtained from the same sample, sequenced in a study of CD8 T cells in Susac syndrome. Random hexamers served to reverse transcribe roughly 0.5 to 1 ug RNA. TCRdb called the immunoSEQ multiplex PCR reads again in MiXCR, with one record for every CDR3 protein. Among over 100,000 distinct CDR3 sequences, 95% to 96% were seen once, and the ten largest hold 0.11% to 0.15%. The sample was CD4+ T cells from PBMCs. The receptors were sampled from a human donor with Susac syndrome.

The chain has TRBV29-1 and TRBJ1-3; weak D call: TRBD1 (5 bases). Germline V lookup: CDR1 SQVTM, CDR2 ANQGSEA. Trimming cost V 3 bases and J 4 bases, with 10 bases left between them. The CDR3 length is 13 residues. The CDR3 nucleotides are TGCAGCGTTGAGACGGGGGACGGAAACACCATATATTTT. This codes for CSVETGDGNTIYF.

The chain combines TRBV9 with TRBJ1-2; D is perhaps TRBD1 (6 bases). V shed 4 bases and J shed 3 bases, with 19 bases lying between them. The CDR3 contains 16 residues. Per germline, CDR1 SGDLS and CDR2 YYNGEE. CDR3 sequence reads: CASSPQGHRPDYGYTF. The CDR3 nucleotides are TGTGCCAGCAGCCCTCAGGGACACCGACCGGACTATGGCTACACCTTC. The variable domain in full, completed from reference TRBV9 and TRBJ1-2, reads DSGVTQTPKHLITATGQRVTLRCSPRSGDLSVYWYQQSLDQGLQFLIQYYNGEERAKGNILERFSAQQFPDLHSELNLSSLELGDSALYFCASSPQGHRPDYGYTFGSGTRLTVV.

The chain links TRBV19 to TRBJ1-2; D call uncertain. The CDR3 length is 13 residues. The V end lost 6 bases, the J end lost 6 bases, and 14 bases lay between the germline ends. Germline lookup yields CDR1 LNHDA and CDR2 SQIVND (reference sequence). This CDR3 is CASRSSLDHGYTF. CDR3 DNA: TGTGCCAGTAGAAGTTCCCTGGATCATGGCTACACCTTC.

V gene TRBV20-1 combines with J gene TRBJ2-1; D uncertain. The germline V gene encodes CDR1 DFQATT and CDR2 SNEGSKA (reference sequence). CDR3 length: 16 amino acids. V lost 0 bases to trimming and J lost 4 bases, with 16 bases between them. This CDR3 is CSAREGKRPYYNEQFF. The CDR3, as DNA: TGCAGTGCTAGAGAGGGGAAGAGGCCCTATTACAATGAGCAGTTCTTC.

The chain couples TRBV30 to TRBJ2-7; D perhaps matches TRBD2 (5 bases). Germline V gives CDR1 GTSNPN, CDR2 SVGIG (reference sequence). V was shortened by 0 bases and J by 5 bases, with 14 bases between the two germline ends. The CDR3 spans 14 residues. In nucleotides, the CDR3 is TGTGCCTGGAGTGTTTGGCTAGCTACCAACGAGCAGTACTTC. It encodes CAWSVWLATNEQYF.

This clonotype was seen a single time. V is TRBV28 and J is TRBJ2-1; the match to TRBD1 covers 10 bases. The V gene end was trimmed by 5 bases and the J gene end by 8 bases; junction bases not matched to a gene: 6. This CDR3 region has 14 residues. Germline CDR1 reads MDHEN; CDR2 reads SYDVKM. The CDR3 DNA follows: TGTGCCAGCAGTCCCGGGACAGGGGTATATGAGCAGTTCTTC. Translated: CASSPGTGVYEQFF.

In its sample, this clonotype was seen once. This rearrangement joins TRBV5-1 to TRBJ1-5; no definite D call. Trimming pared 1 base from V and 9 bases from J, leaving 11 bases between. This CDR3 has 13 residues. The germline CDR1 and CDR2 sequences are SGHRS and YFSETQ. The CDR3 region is CASSLYGNGPQHF. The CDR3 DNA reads TGCGCCAGCAGCTTGTACGGAAATGGGCCCCAGCATTTT.

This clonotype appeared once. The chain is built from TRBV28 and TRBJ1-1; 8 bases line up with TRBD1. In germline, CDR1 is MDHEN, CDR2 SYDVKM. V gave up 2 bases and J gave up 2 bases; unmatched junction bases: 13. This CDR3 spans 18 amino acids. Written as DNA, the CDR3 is TGTGCCAGCAGTTTAACGGGCAGGGGGCAGGGGGTTAACACTGAAGCTTTCTTT. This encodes CASSLTGRGQGVNTEAFF.

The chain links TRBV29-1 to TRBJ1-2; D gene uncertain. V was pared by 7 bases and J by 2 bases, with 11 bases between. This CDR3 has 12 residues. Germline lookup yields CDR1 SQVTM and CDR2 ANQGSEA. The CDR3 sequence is CSAYDANYGYTF. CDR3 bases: TGCAGCGCTTACGACGCAAACTATGGCTACACCTTC.

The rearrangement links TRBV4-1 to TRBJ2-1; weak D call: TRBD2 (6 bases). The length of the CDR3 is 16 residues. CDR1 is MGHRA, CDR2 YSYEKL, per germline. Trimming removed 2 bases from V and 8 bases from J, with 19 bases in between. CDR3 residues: CASSQRSMLAVDEQFF. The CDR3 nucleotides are TGCGCCAGCAGCCAACGCTCGATGTTAGCGGTTGATGAGCAGTTCTTC.

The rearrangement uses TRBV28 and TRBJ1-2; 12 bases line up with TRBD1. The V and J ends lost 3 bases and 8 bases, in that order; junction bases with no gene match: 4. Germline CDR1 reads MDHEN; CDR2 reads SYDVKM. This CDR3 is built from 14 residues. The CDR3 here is CASSFWDRGLGYTF. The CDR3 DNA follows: TGTGCCAGCAGTTTCTGGGACAGGGGGCTAGGCTACACCTTC.

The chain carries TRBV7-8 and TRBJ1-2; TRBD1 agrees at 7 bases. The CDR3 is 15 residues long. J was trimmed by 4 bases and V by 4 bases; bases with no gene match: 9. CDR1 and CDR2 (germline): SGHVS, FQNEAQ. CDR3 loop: CASSSQGVPAYGYTF. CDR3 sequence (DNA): TGTGCCAGCAGCTCTCAGGGGGTCCCAGCCTATGGCTACACCTTC.

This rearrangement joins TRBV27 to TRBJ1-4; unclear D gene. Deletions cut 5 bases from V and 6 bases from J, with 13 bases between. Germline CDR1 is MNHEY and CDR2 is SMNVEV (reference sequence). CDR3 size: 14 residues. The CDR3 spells CASSPWTEDEKLFF. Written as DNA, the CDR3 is TGTGCCAGCAGTCCCTGGACTGAGGATGAAAAACTGTTTTTT.

CDR3 nucleotide sequence: TGTGCCAGCTCACCAGGTGGAACTCCTAATCAGCCCCAGCATTTT. Its protein is CASSPGGTPNQPQHF. The rearrangement links TRBV18 to TRBJ1-5; D not resolved. The CDR3 consists of 15 residues. CDR1 KGHSH and CDR2 LQKENI come from the germline V gene. Trimming removed 2 bases from V and 4 bases from J, with 12 bases in between.

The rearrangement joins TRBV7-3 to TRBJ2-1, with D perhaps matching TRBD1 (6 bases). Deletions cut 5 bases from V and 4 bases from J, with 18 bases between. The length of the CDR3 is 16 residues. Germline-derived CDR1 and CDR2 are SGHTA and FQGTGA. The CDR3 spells CASSDTGDTSYNEQFF. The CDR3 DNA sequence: TGTGCCAGCAGCGATACTGGGGACACATCGTACAATGAGCAGTTCTTC.

CDR3 in DNA: TGTGCCAGCAGCAAGACTAGCGCCAATGAGCAGTTCTTC. It translates to CASSKTSANEQFF. V gene TRBV5-4 combines with J gene TRBJ2-1, with 8 bases identical to TRBD2. The CDR3 totals 13 residues. V lost 4 bases to trimming and J lost 6 bases; unmatched junction nucleotides: 3. The V gene's germline CDR1 is SGHNT and CDR2 YYREEE (reference sequence).

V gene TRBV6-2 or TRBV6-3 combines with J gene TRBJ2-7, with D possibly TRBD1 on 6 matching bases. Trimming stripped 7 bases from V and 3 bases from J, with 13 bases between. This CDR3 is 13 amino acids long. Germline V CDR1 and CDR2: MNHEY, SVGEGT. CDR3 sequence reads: CASTSGHLYEQYF. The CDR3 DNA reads TGTGCCAGCACCTCGGGACACCTCTACGAGCAGTACTTC.

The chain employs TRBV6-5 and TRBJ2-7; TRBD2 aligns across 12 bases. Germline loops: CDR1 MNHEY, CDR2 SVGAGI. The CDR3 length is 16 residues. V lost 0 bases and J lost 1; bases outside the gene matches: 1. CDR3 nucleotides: TGTGCCAGCAGTTACTCGGGACTAGCGGGTTCCTACGAGCAGTACTTC. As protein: CASSYSGLAGSYEQYF.

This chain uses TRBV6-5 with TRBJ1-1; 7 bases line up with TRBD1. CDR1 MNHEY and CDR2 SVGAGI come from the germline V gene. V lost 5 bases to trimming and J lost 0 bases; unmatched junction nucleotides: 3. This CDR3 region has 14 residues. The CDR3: CASSGQAVNTEAFF. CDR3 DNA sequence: TGTGCCAGCAGTGGACAGGCCGTGAACACTGAAGCTTTCTTT.

The DNA of the CDR3 is TGCGCCAGCAGCTCGATGTCGGGGAGTTCCTACAATGAGCAGTTCTTC. It is translated as CASSSMSGSSYNEQFF. The V gene is TRBV5-1, the J gene TRBJ2-1, with D tentatively TRBD2 (5 bases). This CDR3 is 16 amino acids long. Germline CDR1 SGHRS, CDR2 YFSETQ. Trimming cost V 3 bases and J 1 base, with 14 bases left between them.